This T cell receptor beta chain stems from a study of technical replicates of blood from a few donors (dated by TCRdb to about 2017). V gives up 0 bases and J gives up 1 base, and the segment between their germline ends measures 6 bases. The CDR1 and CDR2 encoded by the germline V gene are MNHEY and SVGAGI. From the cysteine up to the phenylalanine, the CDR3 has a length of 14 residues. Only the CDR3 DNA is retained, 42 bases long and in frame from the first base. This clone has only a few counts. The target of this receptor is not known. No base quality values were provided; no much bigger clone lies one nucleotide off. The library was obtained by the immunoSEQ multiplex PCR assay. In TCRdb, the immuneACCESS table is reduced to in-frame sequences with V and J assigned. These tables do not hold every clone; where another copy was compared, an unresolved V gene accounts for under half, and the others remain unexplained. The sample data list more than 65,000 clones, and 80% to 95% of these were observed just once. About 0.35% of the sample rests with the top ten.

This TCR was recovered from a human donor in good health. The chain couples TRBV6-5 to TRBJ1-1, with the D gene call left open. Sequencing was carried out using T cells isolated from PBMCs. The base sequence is TGTGCCAGCAGTTACTCAGAGGGGAACACTGAAGCTTTCTTT. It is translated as CASSYSEGNTEAFF.